The 14 T cell receptor beta chains listed next were all sequenced from one sample in a study of post-analysis software for immune sequencing data. Study results and caveats: About five TRBV segments occurring more often in patients than controls included TRBV5-6, TRBV5-1 and TRBV20-1.

Each TCR beta cDNA library carried unique molecular identifiers. Using its own MiXCR run on the PCR reads, TCRdb lists one record per CDR3 protein. This table has around 250,000 distinct CDR3 sequences, roughly a third appearing once. No antigen has been identified for these receptors. Sequenced sample: blood. The receptors derive from a girl aged 5 to 17 with multiple sclerosis.

This clonotype was counted only a few times. The V and J genes are TRBV5-1 and TRBJ2-2; D perhaps matches TRBD1 (6 bases). CDR1 and CDR2 from the germline V gene are SGHRS and YFSETQ. The CDR3 totals 15 residues. The V gene lost 9 bases and the J gene lost 4 bases, with 19 bases spanning the gap. CDR3 amino acids: CATTPDRVFTGELFF. The CDR3 DNA follows: TGCGCCACCACCCCGGACAGAGTCTTCACCGGGGAGCTGTTTTTT. Based on the CDR3 plus reference TRBV5-1 and TRBJ2-2, the full variable domain is KAGVTQTPRYLIKTRGQQVTLSCSPISGHRSVSWYQQTPGQGLQFLFEYFSETQRNKGNFPGRFSGRQFSNSRSEMNVSTLELGDSALYLCATTPDRVFTGELFFGEGSRLTVL.

In its sample, this clonotype was seen many times. The CDR3 DNA is TGTGCCAGCAGTTTCCCTCGGACTGAAGCTTTCTTT. It yields the protein CASSFPRTEAFF. This chain connects TRBV12-3 or TRBV12-4 to TRBJ1-1; D remains unclear. V gave up 3 bases and J gave up 5 bases, with 7 bases separating them. The CDR3 has 12 amino acids.

This clonotype has a count of ten or more. The chain combines TRBV28 with TRBJ2-5; weak D call: TRBD1 (6 bases). The germline CDR1 and CDR2 sequences are MDHEN and SYDVKM. The CDR3 covers 18 residues. V gave up 4 bases and J gave up 2 bases, with 23 bases separating them. CDR3 sequence (DNA): TGTGCCAGCAGTTCTATGCGAGGGACATCCGAGGGGCAAGAGACCCAGTACTTC. Its protein is CASSSMRGTSEGQETQYF.

In its sample, this clonotype was seen many times. The chain joins TRBV12-3 or TRBV12-4 to TRBJ2-1; maybe TRBD2 (6 bases). The CDR3 spans 17 residues. Between the trimmed V and J ends, which lost 4 bases and 6 bases, there was a span of 22 bases. The CDR3: CASSYGRRLDRLNEQFF. CDR3 bases: TGTGCCAGCAGTTACGGACGGCGACTAGATCGGCTCAATGAGCAGTTCTTC.

This clonotype was detected ten times or more. This chain connects TRBV11-2 to TRBJ2-5; tentatively, D is TRBD2 (5 bases). The V gene lost 5 bases and the J gene lost 2 bases, with 15 bases spanning the gap. This CDR3 contains 15 residues. Per germline, CDR1 SGHAT and CDR2 FQNNGV. CDR3 coding DNA: TGTGCCAGCAGCCCTAGTGGGAGCTGGCAAGAGACCCAGTACTTC. Protein product: CASSPSGSWQETQYF. Full variable domain (rest looked up from reference TRBV11-2 and TRBJ2-5): EAGVAQSPRYKIIEKRQSVAFWCNPISGHATLYWYQQILGQGPKLLIQFQNNGVVDDSQLPKDRFSAERLKGVDSTLKIQPAKLEDSAVYLCASSPSGSWQETQYFGPGTRLLVL.

This clonotype occurred a few times. This sequence joins TRBV14 and TRBJ2-1; no reliable D call. Germline values: CDR1 SGHDN, CDR2 FVKESK. This CDR3 is 12 amino acids long. V lost 4 bases and J lost 9, with 10 bases in between. The CDR3 DNA reads as TGTGCCAGCAGCCCCCCCGGACGTGAGCAGTTCTTC. It yields the protein CASSPPGREQFF.

The rearrangement links TRBV6-1 to TRBJ2-2, with 10 bases lining up with TRBD1. V trimming: 8 bases; J trimming: 3 bases; junction bases outside the gene matches: 0. The CDR3 length is 13 residues. Germline assignment: CDR1 MNHNS and CDR2 SASEGT. CDR3 coding DNA: TGTGCCAGCGGGACAGGGGACACCGGGGAGCTGTTTTTT. Protein sequence: CASGTGDTGELFF.

This clonotype appeared a few times. The chain is built from TRBV10-1 and TRBJ1-1; perhaps TRBD1 as D (5 bases). V lost 0 bases to trimming and J lost 4 bases, with 12 bases between them. CDR3 length: 15 amino acids. Germline CDR1 and CDR2: WNHNN and SYGVQD (reference sequence). The CDR3 region has the DNA TGCGCCAGCAGTGAGTCCAGGGTTCGGGGCACTGAAGCTTTCTTT. Residues: CASSESRVRGTEAFF.

This clonotype was recorded at least ten times. The V and J genes are TRBV3-1 and TRBJ2-5; 8 nucleotides align to TRBD1. Losses at the gene ends were 5 bases for V and 5 bases for J; bases not matched to a gene: 7. Germline V gene sequence: CDR1 LGHDT, CDR2 YNNKEL (reference sequence). This CDR3 spans 14 amino acids. The CDR3 reads CASSAGQGGETQYF. The CDR3 DNA sequence: TGTGCCAGCAGCGCTGGACAGGGTGGGGAGACCCAGTACTTC.

V usage is TRBV12-3 or TRBV12-4 and J usage is TRBJ2-5, with D perhaps matching TRBD2 (5 bases). V shed 3 bases and J shed 2 bases, with 10 bases lying between them. The CDR3 extends over 14 amino acids. CDR3 in DNA: TGTGCCAGCAGTTTCCCGGACTCTCAAGAGACCCAGTACTTC. As protein: CASSFPDSQETQYF.

The chain has TRBV12-3 or TRBV12-4 and TRBJ2-7; D not resolved. Trimming removed 5 bases from V and 3 bases from J, with 5 bases in between. The CDR3 length is 11 residues. DNA of the CDR3: TGTGCCAGCAGTCGCAACTACGAGCAGTACTTC. Translating it yields CASSRNYEQYF.

This clonotype was detected many times. The chain links TRBV20-1 to TRBJ2-3; a weak D match, TRBD2 (6 bases). Germline CDR1 and CDR2: DFQATT and SNEGSKA (reference sequence). The CDR3 runs 15 residues. V was cut by 0 bases and J by 5 bases, with 15 bases left in between. In nucleotides, the CDR3 is TGCAGTGCTAGAGATAGGGGCGGGGACGTAGATACGCAGTATTTT. As protein: CSARDRGGDVDTQYF.

Many counts were recorded for this clonotype. The chain uses TRBV19 and TRBJ2-1; 7 positions match TRBD1. The CDR3 is 17 residues long. The germline V gene has CDR1 LNHDA and CDR2 SQIVND (reference sequence). V lost 1 base to trimming and J lost 2 bases; unmatched junction nucleotides: 8. The CDR3 DNA sequence: TGTGCCAGTAGTATAGTTGGCACAGGGGTAACCTACAATGAGCAGTTCTTC. It is translated as CASSIVGTGVTYNEQFF.

Concerning this clonotype: Since a much larger clone is just one base distant, this may be a read error. The chain is built from TRBV5-1 and TRBJ2-1; 9 nucleotides match TRBD1. Germline assignment: CDR1 SGHRS and CDR2 YFSETQ. The CDR3 totals 15 residues. CDR3 residues: CASSFGDRDDNERFF. Here the CDR3 DNA reads TGCGCCAGCAGCTTTGGGGACAGGGACGACAATGAGCGGTTCTTC.